Detailed here is one T cell receptor beta chain. Trimming pared 0 bases from V and 4 bases from J, leaving 12 bases between. CDR1 and CDR2 from the germline V gene are LNHDA and SQIVND (reference sequence). The CDR3 runs 15 residues. The data derive from a study of blood T cell repertoires in COVID-19. Study overall: Specimens from acute and convalescent COVID-19 originated in the United States, Italy and Spain.

Per the study methods: Using reference gene primer amplification, nucleated cell counts were estimated. Libraries were prepared by immunoSEQ multiplex PCR; TCRdb keeps only in-frame clonotypes and omits some of them. The V and J calls and clone size are taken from that table; D and trimming were inferred from the DNA. The sample has 340,000 or so clones, around four fifths seen once; the top ten hold almost 3%. The V call is TRBV19, the J call TRBJ1-2, with D tentatively TRBD1 (5 bases). This receptor was identified in a man aged 25 to 40 with active or convalescent COVID-19. Source material: peripheral blood. The CDR3 nucleotides read TGTGCCAGTAGTATAGATCGTGGGGGAGGCTATGGCTACACCTTC. This encodes CASSIDRGGGYGYTF.